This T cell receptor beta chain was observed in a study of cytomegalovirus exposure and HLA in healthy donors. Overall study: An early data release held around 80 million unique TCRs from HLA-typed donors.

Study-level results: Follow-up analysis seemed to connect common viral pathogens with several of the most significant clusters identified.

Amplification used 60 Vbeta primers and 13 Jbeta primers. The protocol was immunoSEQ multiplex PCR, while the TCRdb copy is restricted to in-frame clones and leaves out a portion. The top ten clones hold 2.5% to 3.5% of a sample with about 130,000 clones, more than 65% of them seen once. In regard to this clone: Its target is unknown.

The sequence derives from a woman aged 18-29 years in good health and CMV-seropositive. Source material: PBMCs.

CDR3 sequence (DNA): TGCAGCGTTGAACAGGGAAAGGTTTATTTT. Translated: CSVEQGKVYF. This chain uses TRBV29-1 with TRBJ2-3; weak D call: TRBD1 (5 bases). Germline-derived CDR1 and CDR2 are SQVTM and ANQGSEA. The CDR3 has 10 amino acids. V was clipped by 2 bases and J by 15 bases, with 12 bases between them.